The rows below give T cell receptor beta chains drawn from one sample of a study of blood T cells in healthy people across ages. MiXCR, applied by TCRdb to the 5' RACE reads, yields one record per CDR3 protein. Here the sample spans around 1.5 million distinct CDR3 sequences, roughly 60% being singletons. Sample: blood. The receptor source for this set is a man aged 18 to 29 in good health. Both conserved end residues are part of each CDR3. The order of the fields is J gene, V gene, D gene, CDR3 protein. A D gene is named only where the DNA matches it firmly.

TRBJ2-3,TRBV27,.,CASSLSWRTDTQYF
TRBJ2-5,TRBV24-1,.,CATSDSQRALQETQYF
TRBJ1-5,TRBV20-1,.,CSARQVFNQPQHF
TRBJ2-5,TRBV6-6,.,CATGRVAAMETQYF
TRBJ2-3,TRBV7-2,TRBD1,CASSMSRTGDLPDTQYF
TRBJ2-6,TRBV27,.,CASSSLVSGANVLTF
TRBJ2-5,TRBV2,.,CASSESRGRGETQYF
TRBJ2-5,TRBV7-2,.,CASSPLLGMETQYF
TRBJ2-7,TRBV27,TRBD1,CASSFLGGNEQYF
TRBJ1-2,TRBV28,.,CASRPISYGYTF
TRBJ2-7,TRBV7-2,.,CASSTRGSYEQYF
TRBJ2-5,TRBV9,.,CASSTGVDYQETQYF
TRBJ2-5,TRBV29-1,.,CSAARQGRGGETQYF
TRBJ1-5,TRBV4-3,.,CASSQDFARSNQPQHF
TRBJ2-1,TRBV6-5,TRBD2,CASSWGSASGVLNEQFF
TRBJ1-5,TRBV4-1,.,CASRDTYSNQPQHF
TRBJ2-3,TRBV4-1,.,CASSHKLGRPDTQYF
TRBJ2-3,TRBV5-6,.,CASSFAFSADTQYF
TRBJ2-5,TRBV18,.,CASSPSIAGQETQYF
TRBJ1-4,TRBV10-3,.,CAIGGTNEKLFF
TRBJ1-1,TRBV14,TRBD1,CASSHTGAATEAFF
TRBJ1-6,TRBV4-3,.,CASSQDRARPLHF
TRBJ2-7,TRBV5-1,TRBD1,CASSLAPGTGAYEQYF
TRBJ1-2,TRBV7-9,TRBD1,CASSSPLDRVDGYTF
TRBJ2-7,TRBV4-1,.,CASSPDRSGTYEQYF
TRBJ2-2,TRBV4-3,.,CASSHETPTGELFF
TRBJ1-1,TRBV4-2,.,CASSQDLGPTEAFF
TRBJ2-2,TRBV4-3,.,CASSQVLGTSGELFF
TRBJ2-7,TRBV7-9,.,CASSFQTDYYSYEQYF
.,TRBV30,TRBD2,CACGLAGGEQYF
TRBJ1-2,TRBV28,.,CASRSGPYGYTF
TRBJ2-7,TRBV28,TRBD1,CATTRDRASDEQYF
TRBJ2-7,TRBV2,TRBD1,CASSEVTTGGNEQYF
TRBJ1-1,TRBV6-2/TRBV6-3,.,CASSYPGMTDTEAFF
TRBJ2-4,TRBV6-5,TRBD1,CASRQGNIQYF
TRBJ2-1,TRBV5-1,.,CASKVANEQFF
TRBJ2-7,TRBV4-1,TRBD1,CASSQFISGGQGDEQYF
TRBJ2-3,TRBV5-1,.,CASLFLDTQYF
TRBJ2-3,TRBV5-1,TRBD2,CASSLERDYVRNTQYF
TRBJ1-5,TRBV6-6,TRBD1,CASCPGTVLSNQPQHF
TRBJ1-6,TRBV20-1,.,CSAANSYNSPLHF
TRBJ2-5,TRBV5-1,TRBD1,CASSLEGDSLQETQYF
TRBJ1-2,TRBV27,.,CASRFGAGVNGYTF
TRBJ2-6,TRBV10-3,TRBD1,CAISGGTGGRGANVLTF
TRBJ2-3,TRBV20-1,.,CSAITGTGVSDTQYF